The T cell receptor beta chain described here comes from a study of T cell responses to AZD1222 COVID-19 vaccine. Study-level points and caveats: Donor demographics were predominantly white British with a female majority; clonal diversity may be underestimated. The study identified only five to seven AZD1222 recipients as seropositive at baseline.

The repertoire was sequenced with immunoSEQ multiplex PCR; TCRdb's copy has only in-frame clones and lacks some. The sample contains about 160,000 clones, approximately 88% of which appear only once. Regarding this clone: Its antigen is unknown.

Germline V gives CDR1 WNHNN, CDR2 SYGVQD (reference sequence). V gave up 3 bases and J gave up 7 bases, with 7 bases separating them. The CDR3 spans 12 residues. The receptor's source is an adult who received the AZD1222 COVID-19 vaccine. Sequenced material: peripheral blood, taken 28 days after the second AZD1222 dose. This chain links TRBV10-1 with TRBJ1-5; D not certain. The CDR3 region has the DNA TGCGCCAGCAGTGAATCAGGCCAGCCCCAGCATTTT. This codes for CASSESGQPQHF.